This T cell receptor beta chain was observed in a study of cytomegalovirus exposure and HLA in healthy donors. Whole-study findings and limits: Researchers reported in a later analysis that a missense DCLRE1C variant was tied to TCR beta V- and J-gene trimming. The study put 150 to 200 TCR beta chains on its list as cytomegalovirus-associated. The authors confirmed in vitro that a few CMV-associated chains were specific for CMV antigens.

This clone was seen once. As yet, its antigen is unknown. The CDR3 totals 14 residues. Germline V gene sequence: CDR1 SGHRS, CDR2 YFSETQ. Deletions cut 4 bases from V and 8 bases from J, with 17 bases between. PCR primers comprised 60 Vbeta and 13 Jbeta primers. Measured with immunoSEQ multiplex PCR; TCRdb has only the in-frame clones, and not every one. The top ten clones hold approximately 3% of a sample with under 200,000 clones, around 84% of them seen once. This receptor was identified in a woman between 40 and 55 years old in good health and CMV-seronegative. Source material: PBMCs. The rearrangement joins TRBV5-1 to TRBJ2-3; a possible D gene is TRBD1 (5 bases). The CDR3 reads CASSAGWAPGTQYF. As DNA, the CDR3 is TGCGCCAGCAGCGCAGGGTGGGCCCCAGGTACGCAGTATTTT.